The TCR beta chain under discussion was sequenced for a study of blood T cell repertoires in COVID-19 (dated by TCRdb to 2020 to 2021). About the full investigation: Samples covering the acute and convalescent phases of COVID-19 were provided by collaborators in the United States, Italy and Spain. The material from the prospective study consisted of cDNA or gDNA derived from T cells, B-cell-depleted T cells, or PBMCs. Subjects who had been exposed to COVID-19, were actively infected with it, or had recovered from it provided the deeply sampled blood TCRbeta repertoires that made up the dataset. The repertoires were made available in a free public database intended to serve as a resource for research on the immune response to SARS-CoV-2. The samples were drawn from two sources: the first 160 participants of the ongoing ImmuneRACE study, and 950 to 1,500 subjects contributed by 6 global collaborators. Sample metadata almost always included a de-identified subject ID, COVID-19 status, age in years and sex. Where HLA class I and class II types were available, the types were taken from metadata supplied by the sample provider, not from assay-based typing.

As to this clone: This clone's antigen is unknown. No much larger clone is present one base from it, and per-base qualities are unavailable.

After removal of 2 bases from V and 5 bases from J, the junction retains 4 bases not matched to a gene. The germline V gene yields SGHTA for CDR1 and FQGTGA for CDR2. Counted from cysteine to phenylalanine, this CDR3 has 16 amino acids. Here the CDR3 DNA is all that survives: 48 bases in frame from base 1. TCRbeta CDR3 regions were amplified from genomic DNA using the immunoSEQ Assay, a bias-controlled multiplex PCR. Turning to the authors' computational methods: The number of nucleated cells in each sample was estimated by amplification of reference gene primers within the assay. To quantify the absolute abundance of each unique TCRbeta CDR3 rearrangement, sequence reads were collapsed and filtered. Productive Simpson clonality was computed per sample as the square root of Simpson's diversity index over productive rearrangements. Drawn from immuneACCESS, this table holds only the in-frame rearrangements with V and J called that TCRdb kept. Clones are partly lost; checked studies trace under half to an unresolved V gene and leave the rest unexplained. V and J calls and clone size are copied from that table; D and trimming were computed from the DNA. In all, the sample holds 150,000 to 200,000 clones, and more than 85% of those were seen once. The leading ten clones occupy 2.5% to 3% of the sample.

One collaborating source in Seattle enrolled patients during active infection and followed them longitudinally through the course of disease. The collaborating institutions used their own protocols to collect whole blood in K2EDTA tubes. Collaborator samples were shipped for TCRbeta analysis as frozen whole blood, isolated PBMCs, or DNA extracted from either sample type. The investigation overall reported the following: The amount of clinical and demographic metadata varied by source and participant and was provided uncurated.

The clonotype comes from a woman aged 80 or older with COVID-19, enrolled during active disease. Sequenced: peripheral blood. This receptor chain uses TRBV7-3 and TRBJ2-2; TRBD1 matches 11 bases in the middle. The nucleotides read TGTGCCAGCAGCTTACGGACAGGGGGCGTAACCGGGGAGCTGTTTTTT. The resulting protein is CASSLRTGGVTGELFF.